This T cell receptor (beta chain) was identified in a study of beta chain features in type 1 diabetes. The germline CDR1 and CDR2 sequences are SGHTA and FQGNSA. The CDR3 has 12 amino acids. J was trimmed by 6 bases and V by 5 bases; bases with no gene match: 4. A sort by CD45RO/CCR7/CD25/CD127/CD95/CD27 yielded CD4+ naive, central memory, regulatory and stem cell-like memory cells. Reverse transcribing all isolated RNA meant expressed TCRB transcripts were sequenced. Stem cell-like memory T cell samples averaged about 1 million reads. The assay was immunoSEQ multiplex PCR, and TCRdb's table has in-frame clones only and misses some. The table shows about 23,000 clones, with about 58% occurring only once. Study findings and constraints: Patients with Type 1 diabetes showed moderately but significantly shorter TCRB CDR3s in all four CD4+ subsets. PCR might preferentially amplify shorter templates, equally in patients and controls.

Comment on this clone: Its antigen is not known.

The chain employs TRBV7-2 and TRBJ2-7; 7 bases match TRBD1. This receptor was identified in a man between 18 and 29 years old with type 1 diabetes. Material for sequencing was stem cell memory CD4+ T cells from blood. In nucleotides, the CDR3 is TGTGCCAGCAGCCCGACAGGGTCCGAGCAGTACTTC. Protein: CASSPTGSEQYF.